This T cell receptor beta chain was observed in a study of T cell changes during pregnancy in multiple sclerosis. V lost 9 bases and J 3 bases, leaving 12 bases between the germline ends. Germline V gives CDR1 MNHNY, CDR2 SVGAGI (reference sequence). This CDR3 region has 13 residues. Assay: immunoSEQ multiplex PCR; the TCRdb copy retains only in-frame clones and omits some. Counted here are nearly 70,000 clones, approximately 90% occurring once; the ten biggest clones make up approximately 1.5%. Sample: peripheral blood, taken in the second trimester of pregnancy. This chain joins TRBV6-6 and TRBJ1-5; D remains ambiguous. This clonotype was obtained from a female donor in good health, enrolled as a control in a pregnancy study. The CDR3 loop is CASRTSDNQPQHF. The DNA of the CDR3 is TGTGCCAGTCGGACTTCGGACAATCAGCCCCAGCATTTT.